This record concerns one T cell receptor beta chain sequence. The antigen is not known. Repertoires were sampled repeatedly during chemoradiotherapy. Generated by immunoSEQ multiplex PCR, the TCRdb table keeps only in-frame clones and is missing some. The sample holds around 3,400 clones, 88% seen once. The data derive from a study of chemoradiotherapy in HPV16-positive cancers. Study details: Candidate HPV-specific clones and shared TCR motifs came from a couple of HPV16-positive patients. Study-wide results and limits: Candidate HPV-specific clones and E7-related TCR motifs grew in tumor during treatment. In HPV16-positive patients, HPV-responsive T-cell expansion tracked better recurrence-free survival.

CDR1 is SGHRS and CDR2 is YFSETQ in the germline V gene. This CDR3 has 16 amino acids. V gave up 4 bases and J gave up 4 bases; unmatched junction bases: 13. This receptor was obtained from a human donor with HPV-associated anogenital cancer. The source material was tumor tissue, sampled from a patient who underwent chemoradiotherapy. The gene calls are TRBV5-1 and TRBJ2-7, with 8 bases fitting TRBD1. CDR3 sequence: CASSLGIVQGAYEQYF. Here the CDR3 DNA reads TGCGCCAGCAGCCTTGGGATTGTCCAGGGGGCATACGAGCAGTACTTC.